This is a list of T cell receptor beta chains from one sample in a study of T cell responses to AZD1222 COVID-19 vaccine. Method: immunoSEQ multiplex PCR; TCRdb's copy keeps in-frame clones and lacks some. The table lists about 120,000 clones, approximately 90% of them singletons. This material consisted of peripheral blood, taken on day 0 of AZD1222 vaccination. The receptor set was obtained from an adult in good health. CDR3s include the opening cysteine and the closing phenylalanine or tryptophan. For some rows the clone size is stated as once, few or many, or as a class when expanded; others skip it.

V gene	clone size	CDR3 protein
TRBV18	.	CASSRTNTEAFF
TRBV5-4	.	CASSTERITEAFF
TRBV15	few	CATSRVGPLGGRRTGELFF
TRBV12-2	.	CASRLSNGEKLFF
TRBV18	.	CASSPHSYEQYF
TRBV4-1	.	CASSQDGTGNEKLFF
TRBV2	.	CASSYTGGRYGEQFF
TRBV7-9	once	CASSLLGTEAFF
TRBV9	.	CASSGGGTTNEKLFF
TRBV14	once	CASSQGLGNTEAFF
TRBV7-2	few	CASSFDSGEQYF
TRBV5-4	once	CASSQSQFTDTQYF
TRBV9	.	CASSGGYGYTF
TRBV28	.	CASGIYEQYF
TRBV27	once	CASSSDMPPYEQYF
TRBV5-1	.	CASSFLSGGASEQYF
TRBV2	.	CASSREDSNYGYTF
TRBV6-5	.	CASSQRWNTEAFF
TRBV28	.	CASSLKGQPNTGELFF
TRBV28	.	CASRLRPGSYSPLHF
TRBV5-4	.	CASSLPALNTEAFF
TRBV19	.	CASIFVGSTEAFF
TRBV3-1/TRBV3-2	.	CASSQDRGRREQYF
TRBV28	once	CASSLFTGELFF
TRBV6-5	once	CASSYSKTGAEAFF
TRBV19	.	CASSIAGGINTGELFF
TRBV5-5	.	CASSLGQGSDTQYF
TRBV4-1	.	CASSQEGTTYYEQYF